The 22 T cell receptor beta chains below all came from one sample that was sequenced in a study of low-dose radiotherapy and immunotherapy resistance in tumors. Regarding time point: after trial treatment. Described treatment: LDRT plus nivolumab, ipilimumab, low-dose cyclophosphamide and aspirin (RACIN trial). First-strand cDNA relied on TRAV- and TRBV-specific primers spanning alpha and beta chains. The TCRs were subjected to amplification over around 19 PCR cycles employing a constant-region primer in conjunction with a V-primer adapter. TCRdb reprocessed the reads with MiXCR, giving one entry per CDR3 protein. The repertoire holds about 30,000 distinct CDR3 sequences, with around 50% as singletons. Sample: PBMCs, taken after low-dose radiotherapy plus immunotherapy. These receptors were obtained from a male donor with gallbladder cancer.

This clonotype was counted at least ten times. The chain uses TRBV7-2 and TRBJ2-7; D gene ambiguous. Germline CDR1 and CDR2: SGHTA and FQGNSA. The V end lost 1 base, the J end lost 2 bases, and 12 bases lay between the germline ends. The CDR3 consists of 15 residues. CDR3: CASSLDRMSTYEQYF. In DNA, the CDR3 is TGTGCCAGCAGCTTAGATAGGATGTCTACCTACGAGCAGTACTTC.

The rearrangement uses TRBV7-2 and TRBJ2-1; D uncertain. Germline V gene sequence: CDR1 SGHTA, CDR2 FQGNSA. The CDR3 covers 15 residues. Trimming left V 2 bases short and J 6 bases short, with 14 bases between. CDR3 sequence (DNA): TGTGCCAGCAGCTTATGGCAGGCTTTGGCCAATGAGCAGTTCTTC. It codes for CASSLWQALANEQFF.

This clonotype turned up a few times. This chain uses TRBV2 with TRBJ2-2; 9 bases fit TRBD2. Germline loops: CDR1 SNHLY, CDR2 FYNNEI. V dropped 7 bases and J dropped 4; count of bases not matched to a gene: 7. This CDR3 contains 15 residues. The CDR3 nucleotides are TGTGCCAGCAAATTAGAGCGGGGGGTCACCGGGGAGCTGTTTTTT. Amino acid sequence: CASKLERGVTGELFF.

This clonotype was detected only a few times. The DNA for the CDR3 is TGTGCCAGCAGTCCATTGAGGACAGATGGCTACACCTTC. It specifies CASSPLRTDGYTF. The V call is TRBV28, the J call TRBJ1-2; tentatively, D is TRBD1 (6 bases). Between the trimmed V and J ends, which lost 5 bases and 6 bases, there was a span of 13 bases. This CDR3 has 13 residues. Germline lookup yields CDR1 MDHEN and CDR2 SYDVKM.

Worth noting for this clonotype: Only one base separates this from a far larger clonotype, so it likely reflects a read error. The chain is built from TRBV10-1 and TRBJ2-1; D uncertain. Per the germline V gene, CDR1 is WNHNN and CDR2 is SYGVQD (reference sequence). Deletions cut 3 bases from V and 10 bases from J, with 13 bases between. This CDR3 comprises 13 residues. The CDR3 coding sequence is TGCGCCAGCAGTGAAAAAAGGGTTTCCGAGCAGTTCTTC. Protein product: CASSEKRVSEQFF.

CDR3 amino acids: CASIHGTARIYGYTF. The CDR3 coding sequence is TGTGCCAGCATACATGGGACCGCACGAATCTATGGCTACACCTTC. The chain employs TRBV28 and TRBJ1-2; D might be TRBD1 (5 bases). Germline CDR1 reads MDHEN; CDR2 reads SYDVKM. CDR3 length equals 15 residues. V shed 7 bases and J shed 4 bases, with 19 bases lying between them.

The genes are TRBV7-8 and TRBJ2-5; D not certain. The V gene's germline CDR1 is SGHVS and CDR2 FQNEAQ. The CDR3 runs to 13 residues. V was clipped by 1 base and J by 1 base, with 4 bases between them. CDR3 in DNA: TGTGCCAGCAGCTTAGGTCGCCAAGAGACCCAGTACTTC. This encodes CASSLGRQETQYF. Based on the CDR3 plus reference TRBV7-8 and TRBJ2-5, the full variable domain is GAGVSQSPRYKVAKRGQDVALRCDPISGHVSLFWYQQALGQGPEFLTYFQNEAQLDKSGLPSDRFFAERPEGSVSTLKIQRTQQEDSAVYLCASSLGRQETQYFGPGTRLLVL.

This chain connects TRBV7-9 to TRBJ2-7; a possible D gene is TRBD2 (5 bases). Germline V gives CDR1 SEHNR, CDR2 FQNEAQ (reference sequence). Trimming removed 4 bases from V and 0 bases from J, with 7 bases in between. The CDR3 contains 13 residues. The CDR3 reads CASSSGNSYEQYF. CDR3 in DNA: TGTGCCAGCAGCTCGGGGAACTCCTACGAGCAGTACTTC. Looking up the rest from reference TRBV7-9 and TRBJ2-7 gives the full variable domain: DTGVSQNPRHKITKRGQNVTFRCDPISEHNRLYWYRQTLGQGPEFLTYFQNEAQLEKSRLLSDRFSAERPKGSFSTLEIQRTEQGDSAMYLCASSSGNSYEQYFGPGTRLTVT.

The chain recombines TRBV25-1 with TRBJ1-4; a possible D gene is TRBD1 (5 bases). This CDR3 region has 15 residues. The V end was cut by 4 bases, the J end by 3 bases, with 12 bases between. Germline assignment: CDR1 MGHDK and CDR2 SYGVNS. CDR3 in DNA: TGTGCCAGCAGTGCCCTACGGGACCCTAATGAAAAACTGTTTTTT. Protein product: CASSALRDPNEKLFF. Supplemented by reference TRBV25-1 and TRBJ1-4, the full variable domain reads EADIYQTPRYLVIGTGKKITLECSQTMGHDKMYWYQQDPGMELHLIHYSYGVNSTEKGDLSSESTVSRIRTEHFPLTLESARPSHTSQYLCASSALRDPNEKLFFGSGTQLSVL.

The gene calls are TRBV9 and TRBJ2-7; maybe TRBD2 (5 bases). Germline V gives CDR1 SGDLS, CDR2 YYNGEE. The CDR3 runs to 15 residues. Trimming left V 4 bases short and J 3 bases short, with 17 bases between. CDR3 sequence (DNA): TGTGCCAGCAGCCCGGGCTCGACTACCCACTACGAGCAGTACTTC. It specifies CASSPGSTTHYEQYF. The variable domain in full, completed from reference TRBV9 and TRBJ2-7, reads DSGVTQTPKHLITATGQRVTLRCSPRSGDLSVYWYQQSLDQGLQFLIQYYNGEERAKGNILERFSAQQFPDLHSELNLSSLELGDSALYFCASSPGSTTHYEQYFGPGTRLTVT.

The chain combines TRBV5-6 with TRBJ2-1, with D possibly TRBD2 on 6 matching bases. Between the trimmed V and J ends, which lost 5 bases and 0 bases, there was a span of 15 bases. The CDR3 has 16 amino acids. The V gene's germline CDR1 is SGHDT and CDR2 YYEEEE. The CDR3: CASRSAGRSSYNEQFF. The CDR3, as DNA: TGTGCCAGCAGATCGGCCGGGAGAAGCTCCTACAATGAGCAGTTCTTC.

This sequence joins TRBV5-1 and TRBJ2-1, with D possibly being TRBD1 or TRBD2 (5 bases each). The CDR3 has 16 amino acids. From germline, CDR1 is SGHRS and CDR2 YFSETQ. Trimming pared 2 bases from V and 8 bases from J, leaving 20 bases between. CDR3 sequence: CASSFFESGAIDEQFF. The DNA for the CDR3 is TGCGCCAGCAGCTTCTTCGAGTCCGGGGCAATTGATGAGCAGTTCTTC.

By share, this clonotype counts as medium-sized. The chain's CDR3 is CASSAGVEQFF. The CDR3 bases are TGTGCCAGCAGTGCAGGGGTTGAGCAGTTCTTC. The chain recombines TRBV28 with TRBJ2-1, with a tentative D call TRBD1 (6 bases). The germline gives CDR1 MDHEN, CDR2 SYDVKM. Trimming took off 5 bases at V and 9 bases at J, with 8 bases between the two ends. CDR3 length equals 11 residues.

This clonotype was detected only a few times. In DNA, the CDR3 is TGCGCCAGCAGCCCACTAGCGGGGGGGGACAATGAGCAGTTCTTC. Its protein is CASSPLAGGDNEQFF. V is TRBV5-1 and J is TRBJ2-1; TRBD2 agrees at 13 bases. The CDR3 runs 15 residues. Trimming took 4 bases from V and 5 from J; bases not matched to a gene: 3. CDR1 and CDR2 (germline): SGHRS, YFSETQ. Together with reference TRBV5-1 and TRBJ2-1, the CDR3 gives the full variable domain: KAGVTQTPRYLIKTRGQQVTLSCSPISGHRSVSWYQQTPGQGLQFLFEYFSETQRNKGNFPGRFSGRQFSNSRSEMNVSTLELGDSALYLCASSPLAGGDNEQFFGPGTRLTVL.

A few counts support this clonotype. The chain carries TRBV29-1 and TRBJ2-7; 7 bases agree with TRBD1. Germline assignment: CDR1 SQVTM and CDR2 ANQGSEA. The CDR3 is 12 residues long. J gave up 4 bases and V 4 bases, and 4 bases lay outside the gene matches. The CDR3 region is CSVGVQGYEQYF. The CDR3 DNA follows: TGCAGCGTTGGAGTACAGGGGTACGAGCAGTACTTC.

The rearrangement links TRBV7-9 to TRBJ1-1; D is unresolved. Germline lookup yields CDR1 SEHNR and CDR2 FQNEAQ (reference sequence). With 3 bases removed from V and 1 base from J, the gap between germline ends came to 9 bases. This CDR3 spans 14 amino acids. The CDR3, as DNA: TGTGCCAGCAGCTTGGAGACGGGGAACACTGAAGCTTTCTTT. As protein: CASSLETGNTEAFF.

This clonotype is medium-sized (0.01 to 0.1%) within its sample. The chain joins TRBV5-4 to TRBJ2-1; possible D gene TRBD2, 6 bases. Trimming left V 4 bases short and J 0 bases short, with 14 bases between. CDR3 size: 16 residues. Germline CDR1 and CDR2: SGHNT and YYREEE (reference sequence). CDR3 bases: TGTGCCAGCAGCGGGGCTAGCGAAAGCTCCTACAATGAGCAGTTCTTC. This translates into CASSGASESSYNEQFF.

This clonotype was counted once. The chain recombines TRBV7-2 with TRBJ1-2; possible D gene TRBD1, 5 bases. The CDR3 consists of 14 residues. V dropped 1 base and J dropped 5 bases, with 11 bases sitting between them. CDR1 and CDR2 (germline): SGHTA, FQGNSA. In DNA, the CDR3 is TGTGCCAGCAGCTTAGGGGTAGGGGTGTATGGCTACACCTTC. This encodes CASSLGVGVYGYTF.

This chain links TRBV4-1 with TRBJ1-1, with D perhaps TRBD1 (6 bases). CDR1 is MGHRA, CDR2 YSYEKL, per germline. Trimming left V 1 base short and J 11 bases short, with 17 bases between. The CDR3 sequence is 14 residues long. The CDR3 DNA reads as TGCGCCAGCAGCCAAGCACAGGGCGGGAGGATGGCTTTCTTT. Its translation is CASSQAQGGRMAFF.

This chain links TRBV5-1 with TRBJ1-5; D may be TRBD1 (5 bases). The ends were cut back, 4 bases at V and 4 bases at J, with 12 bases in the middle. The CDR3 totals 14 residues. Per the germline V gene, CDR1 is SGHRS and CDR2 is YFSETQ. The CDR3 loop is CASSALGGNQPQHF. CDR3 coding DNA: TGCGCCAGCAGCGCCCTCGGGGGAAATCAGCCCCAGCATTTT.

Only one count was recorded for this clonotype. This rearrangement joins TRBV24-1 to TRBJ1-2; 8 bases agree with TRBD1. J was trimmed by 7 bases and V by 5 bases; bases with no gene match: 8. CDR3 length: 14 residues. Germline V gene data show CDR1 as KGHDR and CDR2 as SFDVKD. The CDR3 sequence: CATSARTGLGGYTF. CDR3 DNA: TGTGCCACCAGTGCCCGGACAGGGCTCGGTGGCTACACCTTC.

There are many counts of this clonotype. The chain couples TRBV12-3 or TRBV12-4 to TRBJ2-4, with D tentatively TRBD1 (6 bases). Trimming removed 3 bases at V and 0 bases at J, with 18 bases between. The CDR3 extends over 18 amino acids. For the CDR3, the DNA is TGTGCCAGCAGTTTCATAGGACAGACGGCACTAGCCAAAAACATTCAGTACTTC. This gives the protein CASSFIGQTALAKNIQYF.